This TCR beta chain was found in a study of shared clonotypes between healthy human individuals. The CDR3 extends over 13 amino acids. Trimming left V 6 bases short and J 5 bases short, with 11 bases between. CDR1 is MNHNY, CDR2 SVGAGI, per germline (reference sequence). Several immunoSEQ 96-well plates shared each subset's DNA, each plate a replicate. The sorted-subset replicate PCRs were given around 200 ng DNA, which is some 29,000 T cell genomes. Repertoires were generated with immunoSEQ multiplex PCR, while TCRdb's copy carries only in-frame clones and drops some. The table has over 850,000 clones, about 80% seen once. Broader study findings: Some naive CD4 clonotypes, 4% to 6%, turned up in common across a handful of donors.

About this clone itself: No antigen is known for it.

Sample: memory CD4+ T cells from PBMCs. Regarding subset: CD45RA-negative fraction. The rearrangement joins TRBV6-6 to TRBJ1-5; possible D gene TRBD1, 5 bases. The receptor's source is a man younger than 35 in good health. Some clones in this sample may be carry-over from other donors' samples. DNA for the CDR3: TGTGCCAGCAGCAGGGACGGCCATCAGCCCCAGCATTTT. Amino acid sequence: CASSRDGHQPQHF.